This T cell receptor (beta chain) was obtained from a study of shared clonotypes between healthy human individuals. Germline V lookup: CDR1 MNHNS, CDR2 SASEGT. V lost 4 bases, J lost 2 bases, and 4 bases stayed unmatched. The CDR3 is 14 residues long. Note on this clone: The same CDR3 can be traced to other DNA sequences in this sample.

Original data processing: Filtering differed for immunoSEQ, which gave only junction sequences without quality scores. Some clones are missing from TCRdb's copy, which holds only in-frame ones; the method was immunoSEQ multiplex PCR. For V, J and clone size, that table is used; D and trimming come from the DNA. This table has about 2 million clones, roughly 96% appearing once. The sample consisted of naive CD4+ T cells sorted from blood. Documented subset: CD45RA+ positively selected. The source of this sequence is a man aged 18-30 years in good health. The gene calls are TRBV6-1 and TRBJ1-1, with 7 positions matching TRBD1. The CDR3 loop is CASSGWTGNTEAFF. The DNA for the CDR3 is TGTGCCAGCAGTGGGTGGACAGGCAACACTGAAGCTTTCTTT.